Detailed here is one T cell receptor beta chain. Its antigen is not known. Germline lookup yields CDR1 DFQATT and CDR2 SNEGSKA (reference sequence). This CDR3 region has 13 residues. 5' RACE that incorporated UMI labels was used to prepare the TRB cDNA libraries. TCRdb re-called the 5' RACE reads and shows each CDR3 protein once, DNA omitted. The sample table includes approximately 100,000 distinct CDR3 sequences. This sample was taken from a study of CXCR3-negative and CXCR3-positive naive CD8 T cells. Study outcomes and limitations: Diversity ran similarly high across both naive subsets but far lower in memory CD8+ cells. CXCR3-positive naive cells had more hydrophobic TRB CDR3s than CXCR3-negative naive cells.

V and J are TRBV20-1 and TRBJ2-7; TCRdb picks TRBD1, but there is no DNA to check that call. The source of this sequence is a human donor in good health. Some clones in this sample may be carry-over from other donors' samples. Sequencing was carried out using naive CXCR3+ CD8+ T cells from blood. This sample's subset: CD45RO-CCR7+CD27+CD95- naive CD8+ T cells expressing CXCR3 (TNR3+). The CDR3 loop is CSAPGEPRDEQYF.